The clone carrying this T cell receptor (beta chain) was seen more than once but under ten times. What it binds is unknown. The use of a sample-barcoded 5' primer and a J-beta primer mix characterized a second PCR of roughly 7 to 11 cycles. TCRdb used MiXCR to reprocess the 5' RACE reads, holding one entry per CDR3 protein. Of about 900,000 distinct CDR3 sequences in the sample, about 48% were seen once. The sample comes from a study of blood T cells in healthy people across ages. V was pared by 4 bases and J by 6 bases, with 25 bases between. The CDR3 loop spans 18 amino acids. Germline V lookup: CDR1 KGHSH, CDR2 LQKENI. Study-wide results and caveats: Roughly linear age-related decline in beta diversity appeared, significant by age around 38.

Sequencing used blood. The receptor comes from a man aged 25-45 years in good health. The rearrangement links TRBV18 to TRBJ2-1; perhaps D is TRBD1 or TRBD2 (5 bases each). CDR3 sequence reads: CASSQSRPGTAYSNEQFF. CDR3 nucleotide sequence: TGTGCCAGCTCACAATCCCGTCCCGGGACGGCCTACTCCAATGAGCAGTTCTTC.